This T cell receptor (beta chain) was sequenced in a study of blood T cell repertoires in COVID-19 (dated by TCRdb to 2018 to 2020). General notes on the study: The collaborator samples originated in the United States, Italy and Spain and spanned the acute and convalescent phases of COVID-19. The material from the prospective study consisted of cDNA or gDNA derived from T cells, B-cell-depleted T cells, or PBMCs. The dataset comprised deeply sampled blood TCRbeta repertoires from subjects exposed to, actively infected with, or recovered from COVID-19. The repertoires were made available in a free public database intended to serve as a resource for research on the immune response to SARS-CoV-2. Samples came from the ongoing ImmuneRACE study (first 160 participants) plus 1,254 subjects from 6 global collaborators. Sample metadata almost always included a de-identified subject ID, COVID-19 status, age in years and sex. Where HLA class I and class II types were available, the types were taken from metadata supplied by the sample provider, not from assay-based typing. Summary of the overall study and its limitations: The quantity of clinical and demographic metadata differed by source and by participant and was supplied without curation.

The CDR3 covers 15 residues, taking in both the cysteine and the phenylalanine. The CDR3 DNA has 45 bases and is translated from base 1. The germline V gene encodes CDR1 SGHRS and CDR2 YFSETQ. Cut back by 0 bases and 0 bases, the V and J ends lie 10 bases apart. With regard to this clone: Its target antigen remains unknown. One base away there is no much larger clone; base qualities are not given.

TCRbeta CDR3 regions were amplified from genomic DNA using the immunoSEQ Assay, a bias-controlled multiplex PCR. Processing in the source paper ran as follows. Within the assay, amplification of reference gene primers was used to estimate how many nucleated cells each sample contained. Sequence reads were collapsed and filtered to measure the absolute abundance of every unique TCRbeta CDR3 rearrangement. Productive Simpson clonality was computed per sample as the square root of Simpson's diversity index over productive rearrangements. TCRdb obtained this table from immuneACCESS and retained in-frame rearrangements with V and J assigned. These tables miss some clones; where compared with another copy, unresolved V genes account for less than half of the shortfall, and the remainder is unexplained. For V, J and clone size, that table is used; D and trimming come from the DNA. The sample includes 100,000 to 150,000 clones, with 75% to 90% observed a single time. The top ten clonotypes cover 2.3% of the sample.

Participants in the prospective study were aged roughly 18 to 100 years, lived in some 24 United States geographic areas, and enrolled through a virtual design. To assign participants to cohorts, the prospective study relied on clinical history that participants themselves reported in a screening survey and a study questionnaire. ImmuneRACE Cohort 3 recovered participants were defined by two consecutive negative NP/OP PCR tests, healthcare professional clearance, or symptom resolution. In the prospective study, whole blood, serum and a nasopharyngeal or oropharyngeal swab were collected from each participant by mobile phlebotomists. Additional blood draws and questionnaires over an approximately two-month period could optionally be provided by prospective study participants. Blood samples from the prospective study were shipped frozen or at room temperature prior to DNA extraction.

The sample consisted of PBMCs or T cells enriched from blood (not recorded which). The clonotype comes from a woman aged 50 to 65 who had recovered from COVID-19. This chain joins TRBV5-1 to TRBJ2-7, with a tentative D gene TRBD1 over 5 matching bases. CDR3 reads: CASSLVSGISYEQYF. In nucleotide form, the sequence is TGCGCCAGCAGCTTGGTTTCAGGGATCTCCTACGAGCAGTACTTC.